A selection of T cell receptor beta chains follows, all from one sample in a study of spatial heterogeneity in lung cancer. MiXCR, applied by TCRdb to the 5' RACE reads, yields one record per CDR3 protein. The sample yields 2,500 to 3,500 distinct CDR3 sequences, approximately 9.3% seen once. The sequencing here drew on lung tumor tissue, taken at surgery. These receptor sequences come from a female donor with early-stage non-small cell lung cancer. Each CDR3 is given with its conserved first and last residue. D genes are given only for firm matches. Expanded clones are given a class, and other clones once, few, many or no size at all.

CDR3nt: TGTGCCAGCAGTACCACTAGCGGGGGGGCCCACGAGCAGTACTTC
CDR3aa: CASSTTSGGAHEQYF
d_gene: TRBD2
abundance: medium-sized
j_gene: TRBJ2-7
v_gene: TRBV28

CDR3nt: TGTGCCAGCAGCTCAGACCCGGACATGTCTAATGGCTACACCTTC
CDR3aa: CASSSDPDMSNGYTF
d_gene: NA
abundance: large
j_gene: TRBJ1-2
v_gene: TRBV9

CDR3nt: TGTGCCAGCACTTTAATGGGTGCTGGCTATGGCTACACCTTC
CDR3aa: CASTLMGAGYGYTF
d_gene: NA
abundance: medium-sized
j_gene: TRBJ1-2
v_gene: TRBV12-3/TRBV12-4

CDR3nt: TGTGCCTGGAACCGACAGAGGGATGAGCAGTTCTTC
CDR3aa: CAWNRQRDEQFF
d_gene: NA
abundance: medium-sized
j_gene: TRBJ2-1
v_gene: TRBV30

CDR3nt: TGCAGTGCTAGAGTACCGGGACAGGACACTTCGCCCCTCCACTTT
CDR3aa: CSARVPGQDTSPLHF
d_gene: TRBD1
abundance: few
j_gene: TRBJ1-6
v_gene: TRBV20-1

CDR3nt: TGTGCTAGTGGTTCGCGGGACAGATCCTACGAGCAGTACTTC
CDR3aa: CASGSRDRSYEQYF
d_gene: NA
abundance: medium-sized
j_gene: TRBJ2-7
v_gene: TRBV12-5

CDR3nt: TGTGCCAGCAGCGTAGCCGCCCTCTCCTACAATGAGCAGTTCTTC
CDR3aa: CASSVAALSYNEQFF
d_gene: NA
abundance: many
j_gene: TRBJ2-1
v_gene: TRBV9

CDR3nt: TGCAGCGTTGCTCTAGGGCGGGAGCAGTACTTC
CDR3aa: CSVALGREQYF
d_gene: NA
abundance: NA
j_gene: TRBJ2-7
v_gene: TRBV29-1

CDR3nt: TGTGCCAGCAGTAGCCTGGGGACTGAAGCTTTCTTT
CDR3aa: CASSSLGTEAFF
d_gene: NA
abundance: many
j_gene: TRBJ1-1
v_gene: TRBV28

CDR3nt: TGTGCCAGCAGTACTAGCGGGGGGGACTACGAGCAGTACTTC
CDR3aa: CASSTSGGDYEQYF
d_gene: TRBD2
abundance: many
j_gene: TRBJ2-7
v_gene: TRBV6-1

CDR3nt: TGTGCCATCAGTGGGGGCAGCTACTATGGCTACACCTTC
CDR3aa: CAISGGSYYGYTF
d_gene: NA
abundance: medium-sized
j_gene: TRBJ1-2
v_gene: TRBV10-3

CDR3nt: TGCAGTGCTAGGAGGACAGGGACCTACGAGCAGTACTTC
CDR3aa: CSARRTGTYEQYF
d_gene: TRBD1
abundance: many
j_gene: TRBJ2-7
v_gene: TRBV20-1

CDR3nt: TGCAGTGCTAGAGGGTCTTCTCCCTTCAACTACGAGCAGTACTTC
CDR3aa: CSARGSSPFNYEQYF
d_gene: NA
abundance: few
j_gene: TRBJ2-7
v_gene: TRBV20-1

CDR3nt: TGTGCCAGCAGCTTCCAACAAGAGACCCAGTACTTC
CDR3aa: CASSFQQETQYF
d_gene: NA
abundance: medium-sized
j_gene: TRBJ2-5
v_gene: TRBV5-5

CDR3nt: TGTGCCAGCAGAGCTTCGACTAGTGGGGGGTACACCGATGAGCAGTTCTTC
CDR3aa: CASRASTSGGYTDEQFF
d_gene: NA
abundance: medium-sized
j_gene: TRBJ2-1
v_gene: TRBV6-2/TRBV6-3

CDR3nt: TGTGCCAGCAGCTTGGACCGGGCCAGTGAAAAACTGTTTTTT
CDR3aa: CASSLDRASEKLFF
d_gene: NA
abundance: medium-sized
j_gene: TRBJ1-4
v_gene: TRBV7-2

CDR3nt: TGCAGTGCTAGAGATGGACAGGGAGGTGAGACCCAGTACTTC
CDR3aa: CSARDGQGGETQYF
d_gene: TRBD1
abundance: medium-sized
j_gene: TRBJ2-5
v_gene: TRBV20-1

CDR3nt: TGTGCCAGCAGCGGAAGCTTCGGGGCCCAAGAGACCCAGTACTTC
CDR3aa: CASSGSFGAQETQYF
d_gene: NA
abundance: medium-sized
j_gene: TRBJ2-5
v_gene: TRBV6-2/TRBV6-3

CDR3nt: TGTGCCAGCCGCAGGGATGGCGGCGACTATGGCTACACCTTC
CDR3aa: CASRRDGGDYGYTF
d_gene: NA
abundance: medium-sized
j_gene: TRBJ1-2
v_gene: TRBV27

CDR3nt: TGTGCCAGCAGTGAAGAGGAGGGGGCCCCCTACGAGCAGTACTTC
CDR3aa: CASSEEEGAPYEQYF
d_gene: NA
abundance: medium-sized
j_gene: TRBJ2-7
v_gene: TRBV2

CDR3nt: TGTGCCAGCAGCCCGCGGACTAGCGGGGGTACGGAGCAGTTCTTC
CDR3aa: CASSPRTSGGTEQFF
d_gene: TRBD2
abundance: medium-sized
j_gene: TRBJ2-1
v_gene: TRBV5-5

CDR3nt: TGTGCCAGCTCACCAACACCCGAGACATCGGCGCAAGGCTACACCTTC
CDR3aa: CASSPTPETSAQGYTF
d_gene: NA
abundance: medium-sized
j_gene: TRBJ1-2
v_gene: TRBV18

CDR3nt: TGTGCCAGCAGCGTAGAGGGGGGCCCGACAACTAGCACAGATACGCAGTATTTT
CDR3aa: CASSVEGGPTTSTDTQYF
d_gene: NA
abundance: medium-sized
j_gene: TRBJ2-3
v_gene: TRBV9

CDR3nt: TGTGCCAGCAGCTCCGGGACAGGGGCCTACAATGAGCAGTTCTTC
CDR3aa: CASSSGTGAYNEQFF
d_gene: TRBD1
abundance: medium-sized
j_gene: TRBJ2-1
v_gene: TRBV11-2

CDR3nt: TGTGCCAGCAGCTTAAGCGGGCTCTCCTACAATGAGCAGTTCTTC
CDR3aa: CASSLSGLSYNEQFF
d_gene: NA
abundance: NA
j_gene: TRBJ2-1
v_gene: TRBV7-9

CDR3nt: TGTGCCAGCAGCCTTCTCAGGGGACCCTACGAGCAGTACTTC
CDR3aa: CASSLLRGPYEQYF
d_gene: NA
abundance: many
j_gene: TRBJ2-7
v_gene: TRBV4-2

CDR3nt: TGTGCCAGCAGCTTTGCCGGGAGTTTAGAGTTCTTC
CDR3aa: CASSFAGSLEFF
d_gene: NA
abundance: few
j_gene: TRBJ2-1
v_gene: TRBV5-4

CDR3nt: TGCAGTGCTAGAGATACGGCAGTTGACAATGAGCAGTTCTTC
CDR3aa: CSARDTAVDNEQFF
d_gene: NA
abundance: medium-sized
j_gene: TRBJ2-1
v_gene: TRBV20-1

CDR3nt: TGCAGTGCTACAACCTCCTACTACAATGAGCAGTTCTTC
CDR3aa: CSATTSYYNEQFF
d_gene: NA
abundance: NA
j_gene: TRBJ2-1
v_gene: TRBV20-1

CDR3nt: TGTGCCAGCAGCGACAGGGCCTCAGGGGCAGGTCAGCCCCAGCATTTT
CDR3aa: CASSDRASGAGQPQHF
d_gene: TRBD1
abundance: medium-sized
j_gene: TRBJ1-5
v_gene: TRBV6-6

CDR3nt: NA
CDR3aa: CASSVYLCASSLDITSGFEDTQYF
d_gene: NA
abundance: few
j_gene: TRBJ2-3
v_gene: TRBV7-2

CDR3nt: TGCAGCGTTGCCCCTCGCGGGCTGCTCACTGAAGCTTTCTTT
CDR3aa: CSVAPRGLLTEAFF
d_gene: NA
abundance: few
j_gene: TRBJ1-1
v_gene: TRBV29-1

CDR3nt: TGTGCCAGCAGTCAACGGGCCCGAGCCGATAATTCACCCCTCCACTTT
CDR3aa: CASSQRARADNSPLHF
d_gene: NA
abundance: medium-sized
j_gene: TRBJ1-6
v_gene: TRBV6-5

CDR3nt: TGTGCCATCAGTGAAGGGGGACAGGGACTAAATGGCTACACCTTC
CDR3aa: CAISEGGQGLNGYTF
d_gene: TRBD1
abundance: medium-sized
j_gene: TRBJ1-2
v_gene: TRBV10-3

CDR3nt: TGTGCCAGTAGTAACCTAGCGGGGGCAGAGACCCAGTACTTC
CDR3aa: CASSNLAGAETQYF
d_gene: TRBD2
abundance: medium-sized
j_gene: TRBJ2-5
v_gene: TRBV19